The rows below give T cell receptor beta chains drawn from one sample of a study of regulatory and conventional T cells in RAG deficiency. TCRdb's table, derived via immunoSEQ multiplex PCR, lists solely in-frame clones and lacks some. The table lists roughly 390 clones, 85% to 95% of them singletons. The sequenced sample was CD4+ Tregs sorted from blood. Receptors originate from a human donor with RAG deficiency presenting as severe combined immunodeficiency. CDR3s include the opening cysteine and the closing phenylalanine or tryptophan. The D gene is left open where the match is weak. Clone size, where shown, is once, few, many, or a class for clones that have expanded.

>TRBD1|TRBJ1-2|TRBV7-2|.
TGTGCCAGCAGCCCTCGACCGGGACAGCTAACGTCGCCTTACTATGGCTACACCTTC
CASSPRPGQLTSPYYGYTF
>.|TRBJ2-2|TRBV4-2|.
TGTGCCAGCAGCCAAGACAGGAACACCGGGGAGCTGTTTTTT
CASSQDRNTGELFF
>.|TRBJ2-1|TRBV7-3|.
TGTGCCAGCAGCCAATGGGCGGACTCGACCTACAATGAGCAGTTCTTC
CASSQWADSTYNEQFF
>.|TRBJ2-6|TRBV4-2|.
TGTGCCAGCAGCCAAGATCTGTTTAGGACAAGGTTCGTCGGGAGGGCCAACGTCCTGACTTTC
CASSQDLFRTRFVGRANVLTF
>TRBD1|TRBJ2-5|TRBV28|once
TGTGCCAGCAGTTTAGGTCGGACAGGGCCGGGGGAGACCCAGTACTTC
CASSLGRTGPGETQYF
>.|TRBJ1-2|TRBV6-5|.
TGTGCCAGCAGTTACTCGAGTTCTTGGGTTTATCGGGGCTACACCTTC
CASSYSSSWVYRGYTF
>.|TRBJ2-5|TRBV2|.
TGTGCCAGCAATTCGGAGGGGGCCGGGACCCAGTACTTC
CASNSEGAGTQYF
>.|TRBJ1-1|TRBV7-9|.
TGTGCCAGCAGCTTAGGACAGAGCACTGAAGCTTTCTTT
CASSLGQSTEAFF
>.|TRBJ2-6|TRBV6-9|.
TGTGCCAGCAGTAATTACCTATTACGACAAAGTCGGGCCAACGTCCTGACTTTC
CASSNYLLRQSRANVLTF
>.|TRBJ2-5|TRBV18|.
TGTGCCAGCTCACCACAGGGGTACCAAGAGACCCAGTACTTC
CASSPQGYQETQYF
>.|TRBJ2-5|TRBV29-1|.
TGCAGCGCGGGACGGAAAGAGACCCAGTACTTC
CSAGRKETQYF
>.|TRBJ2-1|TRBV20-1|.
TGCAGTGCCGGGACCCCCAATGAGCAGTTCTTC
CSAGTPNEQFF
>.|TRBJ2-1|TRBV2|.
TGTGCCAGCAGTAACACCTACAATGAGCAGTTCTTC
CASSNTYNEQFF
>.|TRBJ2-7|TRBV6-6|.
TGTGCCAGCAGACCCCCAGGGTCCGAGCAGTACTTC
CASRPPGSEQYF
>.|TRBJ1-2|TRBV5-1|.
TGCGCCAGCAGCTTGACTCCTAACTATGGCTACACCTTC
CASSLTPNYGYTF
>.|TRBJ2-3|TRBV10-3|.
TGTGCCATCAGGGCAGAGGTGACAGATACGCAGTATTTT
CAIRAEVTDTQYF
>.|TRBJ1-5|TRBV4-3|.
TGCGCCAGCAGCCAAGACCGTATTTGGGATAGCAATCAGCCCCAGCATTTT
CASSQDRIWDSNQPQHF
>.|TRBJ2-1|TRBV7-3|.
TGTGCCAGCAGCTTGACAGGCTCCTACAATGAGCAGTTCTTC
CASSLTGSYNEQFF
>.|TRBJ2-7|TRBV5-1|.
TGCGCCAGCAGCTTGGAGGCCCCCCCCTACGAGCAGTACTTC
CASSLEAPPYEQYF
>.|TRBJ1-2|TRBV5-6|once
TGTGCCAGCAGCTTGGGCGGGCTTTCCTATGGCTACACCTTC
CASSLGGLSYGYTF